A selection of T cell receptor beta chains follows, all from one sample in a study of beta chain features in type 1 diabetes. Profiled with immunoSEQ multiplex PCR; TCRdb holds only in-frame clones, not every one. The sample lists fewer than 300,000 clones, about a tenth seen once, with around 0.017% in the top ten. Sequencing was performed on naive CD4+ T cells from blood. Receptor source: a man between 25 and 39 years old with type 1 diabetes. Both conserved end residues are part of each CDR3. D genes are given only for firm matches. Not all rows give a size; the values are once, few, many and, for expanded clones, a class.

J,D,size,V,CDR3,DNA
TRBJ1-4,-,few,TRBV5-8,CASSLDTTGEKLFF,TGTGCCAGCAGCTTAGACACGACGGGAGAAAAACTGTTTTTT
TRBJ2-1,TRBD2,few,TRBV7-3,CASSLNRRGLAGGRNEQFF,TGTGCCAGCAGCTTAAATCGGAGGGGACTAGCGGGGGGGCGGAATGAGCAGTTCTTC
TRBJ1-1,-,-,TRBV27,CASSFNRNTEAFF,TGTGCCAGCAGTTTTAATCGGAACACTGAAGCTTTCTTT
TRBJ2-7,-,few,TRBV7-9,CASSFDTLSSYEQYF,TGTGCCAGCAGCTTCGACACTCTTAGCTCCTACGAGCAGTACTTC
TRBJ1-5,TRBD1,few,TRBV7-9,CASSSLRQGINQPQHF,TGTGCCAGCAGCTCCCTCCGACAGGGGATCAATCAGCCCCAGCATTTT
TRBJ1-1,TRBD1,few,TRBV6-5,CASSYRGQRNTEAFF,TGTGCCAGCAGTTACAGGGGGCAGAGGAACACTGAAGCTTTCTTT
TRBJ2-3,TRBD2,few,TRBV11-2,CASSLRAGASTDTQYF,TGTGCCAGCAGCTTGAGAGCGGGGGCTAGCACAGATACGCAGTATTTT
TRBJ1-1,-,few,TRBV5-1,CASSLSQGNMNTEAFF,TGCGCCAGCAGCTTGAGTCAGGGGAACATGAACACTGAAGCTTTCTTT
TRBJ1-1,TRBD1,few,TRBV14,CASSQILGQGSNTEAFF,TGTGCCAGCAGCCAAATTCTCGGACAGGGGAGTAACACTGAAGCTTTCTTT
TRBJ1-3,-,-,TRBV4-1,CASSQDGGRISGNTIYF,TGCGCCAGCAGCCAAGACGGGGGACGGATCTCTGGAAACACCATATATTTT
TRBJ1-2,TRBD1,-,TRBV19,CASRTAQGGANYGYTF,TGTGCCAGTAGGACAGCCCAAGGGGGCGCTAACTATGGCTACACCTTC
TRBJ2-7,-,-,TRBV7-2,CASSRTAERGGYEQYF,TGTGCCAGCAGCCGGACGGCCGAGAGGGGAGGCTACGAGCAGTACTTC
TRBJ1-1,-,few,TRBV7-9,CASSVQGLGTEAFF,TGTGCCAGCAGCGTCCAGGGGTTGGGCACTGAAGCTTTCTTT
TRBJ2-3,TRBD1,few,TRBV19,CASSTNRGDTQYF,TGTGCCAGTAGTACCAACAGGGGAGATACGCAGTATTTT
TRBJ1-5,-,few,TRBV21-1,CASSRKEMGQPQHF,TGTGCCAGCAGCCGCAAGGAGATGGGTCAGCCCCAGCATTTT
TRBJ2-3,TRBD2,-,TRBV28,CASSPSGGSTDTQYF,TGTGCCAGCAGTCCTAGCGGGGGGAGCACAGATACGCAGTATTTT
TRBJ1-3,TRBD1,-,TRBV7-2,CASSSHRGPGNTIYF,TGTGCCAGCAGCTCCCACAGGGGCCCTGGAAACACCATATATTTT
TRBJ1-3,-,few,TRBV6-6,CASSFTGSSGNTIYF,TGTGCCAGCAGCTTCACAGGGAGCTCTGGAAACACCATATATTTT
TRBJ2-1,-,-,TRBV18,CASSPTQPSQFF,TGTGCCAGCTCACCGACTCAACCTTCACAGTTCTTC
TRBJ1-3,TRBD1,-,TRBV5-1,CASSWQGELGNTIYF,TGCGCCAGCAGCTGGCAGGGGGAACTTGGAAACACCATATATTTT
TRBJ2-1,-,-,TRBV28,CASSSRSRPNEQFF,TGTGCCAGCAGTTCCAGGTCTCGACCTAATGAGCAGTTCTTC
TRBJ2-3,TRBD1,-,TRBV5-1,CASKAGTGITDTQYF,TGCGCCAGCAAAGCCGGGACAGGGATCACAGATACGCAGTATTTT